Below, 23 T cell receptor beta chains from the same sample are listed, as sequenced in a study of shared clonotypes between healthy human individuals. Profiling relied on immunoSEQ multiplex PCR, and the TCRdb table lists in-frame clones only, not all of them. The table includes a few million clones, less than 95% detected once. The source material was naive CD4+ T cells from PBMCs. This sample's subset: CD45RA+ positively selected. These receptors all stem from a young man in good health. Some clones in this sample may be carry-over from other donors' samples.

The chain combines TRBV2 with TRBJ1-3; D call uncertain. Germline V gives CDR1 SNHLY, CDR2 FYNNEI. The CDR3 runs to 14 residues. Between the trimmed V and J ends, which lost 7 bases and 0 bases, there was a span of 10 bases. The CDR3 nucleotides are TGTGCCAGCACCGAACTGCCCTCTGGAAACACCATATATTTT. The encoded protein is CASTELPSGNTIYF.

The J gene is TRBJ2-2, the V gene TRBV19; 12 bases agree with TRBD2. The CDR3 consists of 15 residues. J gave up 3 bases and V 6 bases, and 2 bases lay outside the gene matches. Germline-derived CDR1 and CDR2 are LNHDA and SQIVND (reference sequence). The CDR3, as DNA: TGTGCCAGTAGACGGACTAGCGGGGACACCGGGGAGCTGTTTTTT. Amino acid sequence: CASRRTSGDTGELFF.

The gene calls are TRBV28 and TRBJ2-2; 13 positions match TRBD2. J was trimmed by 1 base and V by 3 bases; bases with no gene match: 2. The CDR3 runs to 17 residues. Germline assignment: CDR1 MDHEN and CDR2 SYDVKM. The CDR3 DNA is TGTGCCAGCAGTTTCCGGACTAGCGGGAGGAACACCGGGGAGCTGTTTTTT. It is translated as CASSFRTSGRNTGELFF.

This clone has more than one count but fewer than ten. This same CDR3 is encoded by further DNA sequences in the sample. This chain uses TRBV5-1 with TRBJ2-3; the match to TRBD1 covers 9 bases. The V gene end was trimmed by 4 bases and the J gene end by 0 bases; junction bases not matched to a gene: 3. Per germline, CDR1 SGHRS and CDR2 YFSETQ. This CDR3 comprises 15 residues. The CDR3 here is CASSPGQGSTDTQYF. The CDR3 DNA follows: TGCGCCAGCAGCCCCGGACAGGGGAGCACAGATACGCAGTATTTT.

The chain employs TRBV19 and TRBJ2-7; TRBD1 might be the D (5 bases). The CDR3 spans 16 residues. The germline V gene has CDR1 LNHDA and CDR2 SQIVND (reference sequence). V was trimmed by 5 bases and J by 9 bases, leaving 26 bases between them. The CDR3 reads CASSVGLSRDGDGQYF. In nucleotides, the CDR3 is TGTGCCAGTAGTGTCGGCTTAAGCAGGGATGGCGACGGGCAGTACTTC.

The V gene is TRBV28, the J gene TRBJ2-7; D is unclear. CDR3 length: 15 residues. Between the trimmed V and J ends, which lost 7 bases and 0 bases, there was a span of 16 bases. Germline V gene data show CDR1 as MDHEN and CDR2 as SYDVKM. CDR3: CASTMNNGYSYEQYF. CDR3 DNA sequence: TGTGCCAGCACTATGAATAACGGCTACTCCTACGAGCAGTACTTC.

The J gene is TRBJ1-2, the V gene TRBV4-1; D not resolved. CDR1 and CDR2 from the germline V gene are MGHRA and YSYEKL. V gave up 1 base and J gave up 3 bases, with 18 bases separating them. The CDR3 length is 17 residues. CDR3 sequence reads: CASSQVLATEAHYGYTF. CDR3 DNA sequence: TGCGCCAGCAGCCAAGTTTTGGCAACCGAGGCCCACTATGGCTACACCTTC.

CDR3 protein: CASSRAGGAYYEQYF. In DNA form, the CDR3 reads TGCGCCAGCAGCCGGGCCGGTGGGGCTTACTACGAGCAGTACTTC. The rearrangement uses TRBV5-1 and TRBJ2-7, with D perhaps matching TRBD1 (5 bases). CDR1 SGHRS and CDR2 YFSETQ come from the germline V gene. V lost 4 bases to trimming and J lost 3 bases, with 17 bases between them. The CDR3 sequence is 15 residues long.

This clone was recorded a few times. This chain connects TRBV5-4 to TRBJ1-1; D is uncertain. From germline, CDR1 is SGHNT and CDR2 YYREEE (reference sequence). Trimming removed 1 base from V and 8 bases from J, with 12 bases in between. This CDR3 has 13 amino acids. CDR3 loop: CASSLQGEAEAFF. CDR3 bases: TGTGCCAGCAGCTTGCAAGGTGAAGCCGAAGCTTTCTTT.

The genes are TRBV28 and TRBJ2-5; D is possibly TRBD2 (6 bases). The end of the DNA is better explained by TRBJ2-7, so the J call may be wrong. The germline CDR1 and CDR2 sequences are MDHEN and SYDVKM. CDR3 length: 13 residues. Here the CDR3 reads CASSLRDSYEQYF. The DNA of the CDR3 is TGTGCCAGCAGTTTGCGGGATTCCTACGAGCAGTACTTC.

With regard to this clone: This sample also contains other DNA sequences that code for the same CDR3. The chain uses TRBV20-1 and TRBJ2-7; D possibly corresponds to TRBD2 (6 bases). Trimming took 6 bases from V and 7 from J, leaving 13 bases between them. The CDR3 runs 11 residues. From germline, CDR1 is DFQATT and CDR2 SNEGSKA (reference sequence). CDR3: CSAVPGLEQYF. The DNA for the CDR3 is TGCAGTGCCGTCCCGGGACTGGAGCAGTACTTC.

This chain uses TRBV4-2 with TRBJ2-7; unclear D gene. The CDR3 loop spans 14 amino acids. Germline CDR1 and CDR2: LGHNA and YNFKEQ. The V end was cut by 0 bases, the J end by 2 bases, with 8 bases between. As DNA, the CDR3 is TGTGCCAGCAGCCAAGAGGGCCAGGCCTACGAGCAGTACTTC. Its translation is CASSQEGQAYEQYF.

The chain carries TRBV5-1 and TRBJ1-2; D possibly corresponds to TRBD1 (6 bases). V gave up 1 base and J gave up 2 bases, with 12 bases separating them. Germline CDR1 reads SGHRS; CDR2 reads YFSETQ. The CDR3 is 15 residues long. The CDR3 region has the DNA TGCGCCAGCAGCTTGCAGGGGAACCCCAACTATGGCTACACCTTC. It codes for CASSLQGNPNYGYTF.

The rearrangement joins TRBV4-1 to TRBJ1-3; maybe TRBD1 (5 bases). The CDR3 is 18 residues long. V lost 0 bases to trimming and J lost 6 bases, with 21 bases between them. Germline V CDR1 and CDR2: MGHRA, YSYEKL. In DNA, the CDR3 is TGCGCCAGCAGCCAAGATGGCGCGGGGCGGCTCCTGTCAAACACCATATATTTT. Protein product: CASSQDGAGRLLSNTIYF.

This sequence joins TRBV5-1 and TRBJ1-1; a weak D match, TRBD1 (5 bases). Trimming pared 3 bases from V and 6 bases from J, leaving 18 bases between. Germline CDR1 reads SGHRS; CDR2 reads YFSETQ. CDR3 length: 15 residues. The CDR3 bases are TGCGCCAGCAGCTCACGAGCGGGGCGCATAGCTGAAGCTTTCTTT. Protein sequence: CASSSRAGRIAEAFF.

In this sample, this clone turned up a few times. One end of the junction is discordant with germline, which a read error may explain. Written as DNA, the CDR3 is TGTGCCAGCAGTGGCCCTGGGGTCAACGTCCTGACTTTC. Amino acids: CASSGPGVNVLTF. The chain carries TRBV27 and TRBJ2-6; the D is unclear. The CDR3 length is 13 residues. Germline V lookup: CDR1 MNHEY, CDR2 SMNVEV (reference sequence).

This clone has only one observation. The chain carries TRBV6-5 and TRBJ2-1; no definite D call. The CDR3 is made up of 11 amino acids. Germline CDR1 is MNHEY and CDR2 is SVGAGI. V lost 2 bases and J lost 10, with 6 bases in between. The CDR3 loop reads CASSYRVEQFF. As DNA, the CDR3 is TGTGCCAGCAGTTACCGGGTGGAGCAGTTCTTC.

The CDR3 DNA is TGTGCCACCAGCAGGCCCAGGGTTGAGGAGACCCAGTACTTC. Encoded protein: CATSRPRVEETQYF. The V call is TRBV15, the J call TRBJ2-5, with a weak D call TRBD1 (5 bases). The CDR3 length is 14 residues. Trimming took 3 bases from V and 5 from J, leaving 13 bases between them. Germline V lookup: CDR1 LNHNV, CDR2 YYDKDF (reference sequence).

J is TRBJ2-1 and V is TRBV18, with TRBD2 matching 9 bases. V trimming: 4 bases; J trimming: 7 bases; junction bases outside the gene matches: 17. Germline V gene sequence: CDR1 KGHSH, CDR2 LQKENI. CDR3 size: 18 residues. The CDR3 region is CASSQNQVSGRLGNEQFF. In nucleotides, the CDR3 is TGTGCCAGCTCACAGAACCAGGTTAGCGGGAGACTGGGTAATGAGCAGTTCTTC.

V and J are TRBV29-1 and TRBJ1-2; D is unclear. CDR1 and CDR2 (germline): SQVTM, ANQGSEA. CDR3 length equals 13 residues. Trimming took 0 bases from V and 4 from J, leaving 9 bases between them. This CDR3 is CSVEEDYSYGYTF. Written as DNA, the CDR3 is TGCAGCGTTGAAGAGGATTACTCCTATGGCTACACCTTC.

The V and J genes are TRBV7-3 and TRBJ2-7; no firm D call. Trimming stripped 5 bases from V and 6 bases from J, with 14 bases between. CDR1 is SGHTA, CDR2 FQGTGA, per germline. The CDR3 runs 13 residues. The CDR3 DNA is TGTGCCAGCAGCCCCGGACGGTTAGGCGAGCAGTACTTC. Amino acid sequence: CASSPGRLGEQYF.

The chain carries TRBV11-2 and TRBJ2-2; 9 nucleotides agree with TRBD1. The CDR3 is made up of 15 amino acids. From germline, CDR1 is SGHAT and CDR2 FQNNGV. V lost 4 bases and J lost 1; bases outside the gene matches: 1. The CDR3 sequence: CASSSGQGNTGELFF. CDR3 in DNA: TGTGCCAGCAGCTCGGGACAGGGGAACACCGGGGAGCTGTTTTTT.

CDR3: CASGQGALQETQYF. DNA of the CDR3: TGTGCCAGCGGCCAGGGGGCCCTTCAAGAGACCCAGTACTTC. The rearrangement links TRBV6-5 to TRBJ2-5; 8 bases line up with TRBD1. Germline V gene data show CDR1 as MNHEY and CDR2 as SVGAGI. The CDR3 runs 14 residues. V shed 8 bases, J shed 2 bases, and the junction held 7 bases outside the gene matches.